These 24 T cell receptor beta chains were sequenced from one sample in a study of CD8 T cells in Susac syndrome. Random hexamers were used to reverse transcribe roughly 0.5 to 1 ug of RNA. One entry per CDR3 protein, called by TCRdb with MiXCR from the immunoSEQ multiplex PCR reads. The profile shows 110,000 or so distinct CDR3 sequences, 85% to 95% of them singletons. Sequencing was done on a sample of CD8+ T cells from PBMCs. These receptor sequences come from a human donor in good health.

The chain joins TRBV20-1 to TRBJ2-1, with 14 bases identical to TRBD2. CDR1 DFQATT and CDR2 SNEGSKA come from the germline V gene (reference sequence). Germline trimming cut 0 bases from V and 5 bases from J; bases unmatched to any gene: 6. This CDR3 spans 17 amino acids. The chain's CDR3 is CSARDPTSGGVNNEQFF. Written as DNA, the CDR3 is TGCAGTGCTAGAGATCCGACTAGCGGGGGGGTAAACAATGAGCAGTTCTTC.

The chain carries TRBV20-1 and TRBJ2-1, with 9 bases lining up with TRBD1. CDR1 DFQATT and CDR2 SNEGSKA come from the germline V gene (reference sequence). V shed 5 bases and J 0 bases; nucleotides not matched to a gene: 8. This CDR3 is 16 amino acids long. As DNA, the CDR3 is TGCAGTGCTGTCGGCCGGGACAGGGTCTCCTACAATGAGCAGTTCTTC. Translation gives CSAVGRDRVSYNEQFF.

J is TRBJ1-1 and V is TRBV3-1, with D tentatively TRBD1 (5 bases). Germline values: CDR1 LGHDT, CDR2 YNNKEL (reference sequence). This CDR3 is 13 amino acids long. V lost 6 bases to trimming and J lost 6 bases, with 14 bases between them. CDR3 in amino acids: CASSKGFLPEAFF. CDR3 nucleotide sequence: TGTGCCAGCAGTAAGGGGTTCCTACCTGAAGCTTTCTTT.

The chain is built from TRBV7-9 and TRBJ1-6; maybe TRBD1 (6 bases). CDR1 is SEHNR, CDR2 FQNEAQ, per germline (reference sequence). V lost 5 bases, J lost 5 bases, and 13 bases lay in between. The length of the CDR3 is 15 residues. CDR3 loop: CASSHRVGDNSPLHF. DNA of the CDR3: TGTGCCAGCAGCCACAGGGTCGGCGATAATTCACCCCTCCACTTT.

This sequence joins TRBV20-1 and TRBJ2-2, with TRBD2 identical over 15 bases. In germline, CDR1 is DFQATT, CDR2 SNEGSKA (reference sequence). V dropped 5 bases and J dropped 3; count of bases not matched to a gene: 4. The CDR3 spans 16 residues. The DNA for the CDR3 is TGCAGTGCTTTGGGACTAGCGGGGGGCCACACCGGGGAGCTGTTTTTT. It is translated as CSALGLAGGHTGELFF.

The CDR3 sequence is CASSFDWGASYEQYF. The CDR3 DNA sequence: TGCGCCAGCAGCTTCGACTGGGGCGCGTCGTACGAGCAGTACTTC. This chain uses TRBV5-1 with TRBJ2-7; D might be TRBD1 (5 bases). The CDR3 has 15 residues. V dropped 2 bases and J dropped 4 bases, with 16 bases sitting between them. Germline V CDR1 and CDR2: SGHRS, YFSETQ.

The chain joins TRBV2 to TRBJ1-2; 9 bases are a match to TRBD1. This CDR3 has 15 residues. Germline CDR1 reads SNHLY; CDR2 reads FYNNEI. V shed 6 bases, J shed 5 bases, and the junction held 10 bases outside the gene matches. The CDR3 region has the DNA TGTGCCAGCAGCGGAACAGGGGGCGGAGGGTATGGCTACACCTTC. Protein: CASSGTGGGGYGYTF.

The chain combines TRBV4-1 with TRBJ1-1; perhaps TRBD1 as D (6 bases). V was trimmed by 4 bases and J by 6 bases, leaving 21 bases between them. This CDR3 spans 16 amino acids. Germline lookup yields CDR1 MGHRA and CDR2 YSYEKL. The chain's CDR3 is CASSPRSGGAGAEAFF. As DNA, the CDR3 is TGCGCCAGCAGCCCCCGGAGTGGGGGGGCAGGAGCTGAAGCTTTCTTT.

The chain links TRBV19 to TRBJ2-2; unclear D gene. V was clipped by 5 bases and J by 2 bases, with 12 bases between them. Germline CDR1 is LNHDA and CDR2 is SQIVND (reference sequence). This CDR3 spans 15 amino acids. CDR3 bases: TGTGCCAGTAGTCCCGCAGGATCTAACACCGGGGAGCTGTTTTTT. Residues: CASSPAGSNTGELFF. Looking up the rest from reference TRBV19 and TRBJ2-2 gives the full variable domain: DGGITQSPKYLFRKEGQNVTLSCEQNLNHDAMYWYRQDPGQGLRLIYYSQIVNDFQKGDIAEGYSVSREKKESFPLTVTSAQKNPTAFYLCASSPAGSNTGELFFGEGSRLTVL.

The V and J genes are TRBV4-1 and TRBJ2-3, with TRBD2 matching 9 bases. After removal of 4 bases from V and 3 bases from J, the junction contained 2 bases not matched to a gene. Germline CDR1 MGHRA, CDR2 YSYEKL. This CDR3 region has 14 residues. The CDR3 nucleotides read TGCGCCAGCAGCCTTGGACTAGCGACAGATACGCAGTATTTT. Its translation: CASSLGLATDTQYF.

The chain recombines TRBV29-1 with TRBJ2-3; D gene unclear. The ends were cut back, 4 bases at V and 4 bases at J, with 12 bases in the middle. Looked up from germline, CDR1 is SQVTM and CDR2 is ANQGSEA. CDR3 size: 13 residues. The CDR3 reads CSVVRLAPDTQYF. CDR3 sequence (DNA): TGCAGCGTTGTTAGACTGGCGCCAGATACGCAGTATTTT.

V usage is TRBV29-1 and J usage is TRBJ2-3; 9 bases agree with TRBD1. The CDR3 sequence is 16 residues long. The trim removed 4 bases at V and 6 bases at J, leaving 14 bases unmatched. CDR1 and CDR2 from the germline V gene are SQVTM and ANQGSEA. The CDR3 sequence is CSVGGTGTGLGDTQYF. CDR3 bases: TGCAGCGTTGGGGGGACAGGGACGGGCCTGGGGGATACGCAGTATTTT.

The rearrangement joins TRBV4-3 to TRBJ1-1; the D is unclear. Germline assignment: CDR1 LGHNA and CDR2 YSLEER. CDR3 size: 17 residues. V shed 0 bases and J shed 3 bases, with 17 bases lying between them. The CDR3 DNA sequence: TGCGCCAGCAGCCAAGAAATAGTCGGCACAAGGGACACTGAAGCTTTCTTT. Translated: CASSQEIVGTRDTEAFF.

The CDR3 coding sequence is TGCAGCGCTGGGGCTAGCGGAGAGGGAGATACGCAGTATTTT. Its protein product is CSAGASGEGDTQYF. The rearrangement links TRBV29-1 to TRBJ2-3, with 7 bases lining up with TRBD2. The trim removed 7 bases at V and 5 bases at J, leaving 12 bases unmatched. Germline-derived CDR1 and CDR2 are SQVTM and ANQGSEA. This CDR3 is 14 amino acids long.

V usage is TRBV7-2 and J usage is TRBJ2-1; D is ambiguous. Trimming removed 3 bases at V and 8 bases at J, with 14 bases between. In germline, CDR1 is SGHTA, CDR2 FQGNSA. CDR3 size: 14 residues. CDR3 in amino acids: CASSFSRAGDEQFF. CDR3 nucleotides: TGTGCCAGCAGCTTTAGCCGAGCCGGAGATGAGCAGTTCTTC.

The gene calls are TRBV7-2 and TRBJ2-1; 8 nucleotides align to TRBD2. Trimming at V came to 3 bases and at J to 0 bases, leaving 1 base not matched to a gene. Germline-derived CDR1 and CDR2 are SGHTA and FQGNSA. The CDR3 runs 15 residues. CDR3 residues: CASSFSGTSYNEQFF. The CDR3, as DNA: TGTGCCAGCAGCTTTAGCGGGACCTCCTACAATGAGCAGTTCTTC.

The chain employs TRBV25-1 and TRBJ2-3; tentative D call: TRBD2 (5 bases). Trimming cost V 3 bases and J 1 base, with 14 bases left between them. Germline assignment: CDR1 MGHDK and CDR2 SYGVNS. CDR3 length equals 16 residues. The CDR3: CASSDYFAGRTDTQYF. CDR3 in DNA: TGTGCCAGCAGTGATTATTTTGCGGGTCGCACAGATACGCAGTATTTT. Full variable domain (rest looked up from reference TRBV25-1 and TRBJ2-3): EADIYQTPRYLVIGTGKKITLECSQTMGHDKMYWYQQDPGMELHLIHYSYGVNSTEKGDLSSESTVSRIRTEHFPLTLESARPSHTSQYLCASSDYFAGRTDTQYFGPGTRLTVL.

The chain has TRBV20-1 and TRBJ1-1, with TRBD1 as a possible D gene (5 bases). V was clipped by 5 bases and J by 5 bases, with 18 bases between them. Germline CDR1 is DFQATT and CDR2 is SNEGSKA (reference sequence). The CDR3 runs to 14 residues. The CDR3 is CSAQENGALTEAFF. The CDR3 DNA reads TGCAGTGCTCAAGAAAATGGGGCCCTGACTGAAGCTTTCTTT.

This sequence joins TRBV20-1 and TRBJ2-3, with 9 bases aligning to TRBD1. The CDR3 length is 14 residues. CDR1 DFQATT and CDR2 SNEGSKA come from the germline V gene (reference sequence). After removal of 5 bases from V and 2 bases from J, the junction contained 5 bases not matched to a gene. The CDR3, as DNA: TGCAGTGCTGAGGGACAGGGAGACACAGATACGCAGTATTTT. Protein: CSAEGQGDTDTQYF.

The chain couples TRBV20-1 to TRBJ1-5; unclear D gene. Germline loops: CDR1 DFQATT, CDR2 SNEGSKA (reference sequence). Trimming shortened V by 0 bases and J by 0 bases, and 18 bases separated the two germline ends. The CDR3 is 18 amino acids. The CDR3 loop is CSARDSGNLLLSNQPQHF. For the CDR3, the DNA is TGCAGTGCTAGAGATTCGGGAAACCTACTCCTTAGCAATCAGCCCCAGCATTTT.

In regard to this clonotype: Compared with germline, one end of the junction differs, possibly owing to a read error. The chain recombines TRBV5-6 with TRBJ1-2; a possible D gene is TRBD1 (6 bases). The V gene's germline CDR1 is SGHDT and CDR2 YYEEEE. The CDR3 contains 14 residues. CDR3 in amino acids: CASSLRTGTRSRTF. Here the CDR3 DNA reads TGTGCCAGCAGCCTACGCACCGGGACACGGAGTCGGACATTC.

The CDR3 DNA reads as TGTGCCAGCAGCTTAGCGGGGGACAGGGCTGCTTTCTTT. It codes for CASSLAGDRAAFF. The chain has TRBV7-8 and TRBJ1-1; TRBD1 agrees at 9 bases. The V gene's germline CDR1 is SGHVS and CDR2 FQNEAQ. V was clipped by 0 bases and J by 11 bases; unmatched bases: 4. The CDR3 length is 13 residues. The whole variable domain, remainder taken from reference TRBV7-8 and TRBJ1-1, is GAGVSQSPRYKVAKRGQDVALRCDPISGHVSLFWYQQALGQGPEFLTYFQNEAQLDKSGLPSDRFFAERPEGSVSTLKIQRTQQEDSAVYLCASSLAGDRAAFFGQGTRLTVV.

The V call is TRBV7-2, the J call TRBJ1-3; D is unclear. V was pared by 5 bases and J by 0 bases, with 11 bases between. Germline lookup yields CDR1 SGHTA and CDR2 FQGNSA. The CDR3 runs 15 residues. CDR3 amino acids: CASSRAGFSGNTIYF. The DNA of the CDR3 is TGTGCCAGCAGCCGGGCGGGGTTCTCTGGAAACACCATATATTTT.

The chain joins TRBV18 to TRBJ2-7; 10 bases align to TRBD2. Germline CDR1 KGHSH, CDR2 LQKENI. The CDR3 spans 14 residues. V shed 2 bases, J shed 6 bases, and the junction held 4 bases outside the gene matches. CDR3 sequence: CASSPSGGVGEQYF. Here the CDR3 DNA reads TGTGCCAGCTCACCAAGCGGGGGGGTCGGCGAGCAGTACTTC.